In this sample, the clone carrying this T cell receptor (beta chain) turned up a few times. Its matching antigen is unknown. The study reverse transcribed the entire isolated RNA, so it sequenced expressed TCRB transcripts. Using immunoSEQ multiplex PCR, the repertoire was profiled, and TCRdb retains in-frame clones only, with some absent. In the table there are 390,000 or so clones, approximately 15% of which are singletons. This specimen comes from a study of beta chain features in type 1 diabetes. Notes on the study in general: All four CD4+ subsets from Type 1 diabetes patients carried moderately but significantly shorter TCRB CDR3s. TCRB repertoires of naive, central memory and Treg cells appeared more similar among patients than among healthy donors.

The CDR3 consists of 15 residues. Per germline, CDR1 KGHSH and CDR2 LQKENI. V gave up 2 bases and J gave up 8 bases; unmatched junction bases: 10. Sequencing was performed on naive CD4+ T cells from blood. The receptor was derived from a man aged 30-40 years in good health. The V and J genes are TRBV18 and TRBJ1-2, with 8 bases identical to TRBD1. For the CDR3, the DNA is TGTGCCAGCTCACCAATTCGGCAGGGGGCTGAAGGCTACACCTTC. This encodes CASSPIRQGAEGYTF.